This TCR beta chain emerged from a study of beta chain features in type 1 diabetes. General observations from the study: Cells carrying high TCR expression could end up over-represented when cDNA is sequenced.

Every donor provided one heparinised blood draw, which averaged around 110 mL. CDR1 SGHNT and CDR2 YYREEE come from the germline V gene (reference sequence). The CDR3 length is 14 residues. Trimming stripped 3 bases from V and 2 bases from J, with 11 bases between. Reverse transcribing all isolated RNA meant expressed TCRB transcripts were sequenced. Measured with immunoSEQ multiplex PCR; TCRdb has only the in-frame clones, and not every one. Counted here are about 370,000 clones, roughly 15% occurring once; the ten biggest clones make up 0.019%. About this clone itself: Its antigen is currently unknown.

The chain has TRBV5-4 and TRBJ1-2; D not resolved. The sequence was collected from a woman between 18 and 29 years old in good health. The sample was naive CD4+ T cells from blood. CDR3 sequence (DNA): TGTGCCAGCAGCTCACTCCCCCCAAACTATGGCTACACCTTC. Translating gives CASSSLPPNYGYTF.